The T cell receptor beta chain under discussion was sequenced for a study of monozygotic twins with inflammatory bowel disease. The study subjected TCRalpha and TCRbeta cDNA to two nested PCRs of approximately 17 and 9 cycles. TCRdb re-called the 5' RACE reads; one entry per CDR3 protein, DNA not given. The sample data list just over 300,000 distinct CDR3 sequences. This CDR3 spans 12 amino acids. This sequence originates from a human donor with ulcerative colitis or Crohn's disease, or a healthy co-twin of an affected twin (not recorded which). The chain couples TRBV12-3 or TRBV12-4 to TRBJ1-1. Material: blood. The CDR3 loop is CAIRPRNTEAFF.